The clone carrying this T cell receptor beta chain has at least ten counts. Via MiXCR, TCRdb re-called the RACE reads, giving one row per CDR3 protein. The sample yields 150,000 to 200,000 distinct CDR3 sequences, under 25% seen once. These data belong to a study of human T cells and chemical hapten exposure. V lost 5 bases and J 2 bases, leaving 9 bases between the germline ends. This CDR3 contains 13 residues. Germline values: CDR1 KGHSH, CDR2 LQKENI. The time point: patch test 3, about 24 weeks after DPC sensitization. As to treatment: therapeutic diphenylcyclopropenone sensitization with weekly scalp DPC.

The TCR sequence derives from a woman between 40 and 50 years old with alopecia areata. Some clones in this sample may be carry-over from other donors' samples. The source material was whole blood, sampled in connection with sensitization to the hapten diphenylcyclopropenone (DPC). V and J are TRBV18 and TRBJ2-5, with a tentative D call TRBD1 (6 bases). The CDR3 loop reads CASSSGTQETQYF. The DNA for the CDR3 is TGTGCCAGCTCATCCGGGACACAAGAGACCCAGTACTTC.